The 14 T cell receptor beta chains given below trace back to one sample, sequenced in a study of CD8+ T cells in alopecia areata. Once RNA had been extracted, it was reverse transcribed into cDNA to act as the sequencing template. Some clones are missing from TCRdb's copy, which holds only in-frame ones; the method was immunoSEQ multiplex PCR. Among roughly 150,000 clones, more than 45% were seen once, and the ten largest hold approximately 19%. Specimen: CD8+ T cells sorted from blood, collected at week 0. These receptors all stem from a human donor with alopecia areata.

Only a few counts were recorded for this clone. The CDR3 sequence is CASSFRREKYQETQYF. In DNA form, the CDR3 reads TGTGCCAGCAGCTTTAGGAGGGAGAAGTATCAAGAGACCCAGTACTTC. This chain uses TRBV5-4 with TRBJ2-5; TRBD2 is a possible D gene (6 bases). Trimming took 2 bases from V and 2 from J, leaving 16 bases between them. This CDR3 is 16 amino acids long. Looked up from germline, CDR1 is SGHNT and CDR2 is YYREEE (reference sequence). The full variable domain, in which reference TRBV5-4 and TRBJ2-5 provide the parts outside the CDR3, is ETGVTQSPTHLIKTRGQQVTLRCSSQSGHNTVSWYQQALGQGPQFIFQYYREEENGRGNFPPRFSGLQFPNYSSELNVNALELDDSALYLCASSFRREKYQETQYFGPGTRLLVL.

The chain has TRBV2 and TRBJ2-3; the D call may be TRBD1 or TRBD2 (6 bases each). V was cut by 2 bases and J by 2 bases, with 14 bases left in between. The CDR3 has 16 residues. Germline values: CDR1 SNHLY, CDR2 FYNNEI. The CDR3 loop is CASSEFAGTFTDTQYF. The CDR3 region has the DNA TGTGCCAGCAGTGAATTCGCGGGGACATTCACAGATACGCAGTATTTT. Filled out from reference TRBV2 and TRBJ2-3, the complete variable domain reads EPEVTQTPSHQVTQMGQEVILRCVPISNHLYFYWYRQILGQKVEFLVSFYNNEISEKSEIFDDQFSVERPDGSNFTLKIRSTKLEDSAMYFCASSEFAGTFTDTQYFGPGTRLTVL.

The chain links TRBV30 to TRBJ2-7; D is perhaps TRBD2 (5 bases). Per germline, CDR1 GTSNPN and CDR2 SVGIG (reference sequence). The CDR3 extends over 12 amino acids. The V and J ends lost 5 bases and 4 bases respectively, with 12 bases between them. The CDR3 coding sequence is TGTGCCTGGGGCAGAGCGGTATACGAGCAGTACTTC. Protein: CAWGRAVYEQYF.

The chain carries TRBV27 and TRBJ2-7; 7 bases fit TRBD1. CDR1 is MNHEY and CDR2 is SMNVEV in the germline V gene (reference sequence). This CDR3 has 16 residues. The J segment lost 0 bases and the V segment lost 0 bases, leaving 5 bases of the junction unmatched. The DNA of the CDR3 is TGTGCCAGCAGTTTATCCTATGGGGACAGCTCCTACGAGCAGTACTTC. Amino acid sequence: CASSLSYGDSSYEQYF.

This CDR3 is CASSLSRRTDTQYF. The CDR3 nucleotides are TGTGCCAGCAGCTTGTCGAGAAGGACAGATACGCAGTATTTT. This chain joins TRBV5-6 and TRBJ2-3; D unresolved. This CDR3 is built from 14 residues. V was shortened by 1 base and J by 3 bases, with 9 bases between the two germline ends. Germline V lookup: CDR1 SGHDT, CDR2 YYEEEE.

Only one count was recorded for this clone. The V and J genes are TRBV4-3 and TRBJ2-3, with 7 bases fitting TRBD2. V lost 0 bases and J lost 1; bases outside the gene matches: 4. CDR1 LGHNA and CDR2 YSLEER come from the germline V gene. This CDR3 has 16 residues. The CDR3 protein is CASSQEAAGGTDTQYF. The CDR3 DNA reads TGCGCCAGCAGCCAAGAGGCGGCGGGGGGCACAGATACGCAGTATTTT.

The chain couples TRBV7-9 to TRBJ2-3; no reliable D call. The germline V gene has CDR1 SEHNR and CDR2 FQNEAQ (reference sequence). The CDR3 extends over 11 amino acids. V was clipped by 3 bases and J by 2 bases, with 0 bases between them. Here the CDR3 DNA reads TGTGCCAGCAGCTTCACAGATACGCAGTATTTT. It specifies CASSFTDTQYF.

As for this clone: Other DNA sequences in the same sample also yield this CDR3. V gene TRBV29-1 combines with J gene TRBJ2-7; D gene unclear. V lost 1 base and J 4 bases, leaving 5 bases between the germline ends. Looked up from germline, CDR1 is SQVTM and CDR2 is ANQGSEA. The CDR3 runs 11 residues. As DNA, the CDR3 is TGCAGCGTTGAAGCCGATTACGAGCAGTACTTC. Protein product: CSVEADYEQYF.

The CDR3 bases are TGTGCCTGGAGCCTTCGGGACCCTGGGGAGCAGTACTTC. Translating gives CAWSLRDPGEQYF. The chain uses TRBV30 and TRBJ2-7, with D perhaps assigned TRBD1 or TRBD2 (5 bases each). CDR1 is GTSNPN and CDR2 is SVGIG in the germline V gene (reference sequence). CDR3 size: 13 residues. V was shortened by 3 bases and J by 7 bases, with 16 bases between the two germline ends. Full variable domain (remainder filled in from reference TRBV30 and TRBJ2-7): SQTIHQWPATLVQPVGSPLSLECTVEGTSNPNLYWYRQAAGRGLQLLFYSVGIGQISSEVPQNLSASRPQDRQFILSSKKLLLSDSGFYLCAWSLRDPGEQYFGPGTRLTVT.

The V and J genes are TRBV5-6 and TRBJ2-3; 9 bases align to TRBD2. In germline, CDR1 is SGHDT, CDR2 YYEEEE. CDR3 length: 16 residues. Trimming at V came to 0 bases and at J to 2 bases, leaving 4 bases not matched to a gene. CDR3 DNA: TGTGCCAGCAGCTTGGCCGCTAGCGGGGTCACAGATACGCAGTATTTT. Translating it yields CASSLAASGVTDTQYF.

This clone was seen a few times. The V gene is TRBV19, the J gene TRBJ2-7; 8 bases are a match to TRBD1. The length of the CDR3 is 16 residues. The germline gives CDR1 LNHDA, CDR2 SQIVND (reference sequence). After removal of 4 bases from V and 3 bases from J, the junction contained 11 bases not matched to a gene. The CDR3 loop is CASSNARQGANYEQYF. Written as DNA, the CDR3 is TGTGCCAGTAGTAACGCAAGGCAGGGGGCTAACTACGAGCAGTACTTC.

This CDR3 is CASSRGTSGDYNEQFF. CDR3 sequence (DNA): TGCGCCAGCAGCCGCGGGACTAGCGGGGACTACAATGAGCAGTTCTTC. The chain carries TRBV4-3 and TRBJ2-1; 13 nucleotides match TRBD2. Germline V gene lookup returns CDR1 LGHNA and CDR2 YSLEER. V dropped 4 bases and J dropped 3; count of bases not matched to a gene: 3. There are 16 residues in the CDR3.

This clone was found a few times. V and J are TRBV11-3 and TRBJ2-6; either TRBD1 or TRBD2 may supply D (5 bases each). The length of the CDR3 is 16 residues. Germline CDR1 is SGHNT and CDR2 is YENEEA. Trimming took 5 bases from V and 4 from J, leaving 15 bases between them. The DNA for the CDR3 is TGTGCCAGCAGCCCGAATTGGGGACGCGGGGCCAACGTCCTGACTTTC. This sequence encodes CASSPNWGRGANVLTF.

About this clone itself: One end of the junction varies from germline; a read error may be responsible. The chain joins TRBV20-1 to TRBJ1-4; D gene uncertain. CDR1 and CDR2 from the germline V gene are DFQATT and SNEGSKA (reference sequence). The CDR3 length is 10 residues. The CDR3 spells CSARGYGEFF. In DNA form, the CDR3 reads TGCAGTGCTAGGGGATACGGAGAATTTTTC.